The rows below give T cell receptor beta chains drawn from one sample of a study of early T cells in non-severe SARS-CoV-2 infection. Via MiXCR, TCRdb re-called the 5' RACE reads, giving one row per CDR3 protein. The profile shows about 77,000 distinct CDR3 sequences, 9% to 10% of them singletons. The specimen was whole blood. These receptors all stem from an adult who was a healthcare worker with PCR-confirmed SARS-CoV-2 infection or an uninfected control (not recorded which). The CDR3 runs from the conserved cysteine through the conserved F or W. D genes are given only for firm matches. Only some rows state a clone size, as once, few, many or a class for expanded clones.

cdr3_aa clone_size d_call cdr3_length j_call v_call
CASSSQEVGELFF NA NA 13 TRBJ2-2 TRBV12-3/TRBV12-4
CASRISGSALGTGELFF few TRBD2 17 TRBJ2-2 TRBV11-2
CASTPPGQEANTEAFF few NA 16 TRBJ1-1 TRBV5-6
CASRGLAENTGELFF many NA 15 TRBJ2-2 TRBV27
CSASRQVNTGELFF NA NA 14 TRBJ2-2 TRBV20-1
CASSLIPSGSYEQYF many NA 15 TRBJ2-7 TRBV7-2
CASSQPQGAEDTQYF many TRBD1 15 TRBJ2-3 TRBV4-2
CAWTQGAQGANVLTF few TRBD1 15 TRBJ2-6 TRBV30
CATQATSGTIQETQYF NA TRBD2 16 TRBJ2-5 TRBV15
CSARDPRSTTYEQYF few NA 15 TRBJ2-7 TRBV20-1
CAVSPSSTDTQYF many NA 13 TRBJ2-3 TRBV10-3
CATSVPVAGHDEQFF few NA 15 TRBJ2-1 TRBV24-1
CASSLRTSGRNEQFF few TRBD2 15 TRBJ2-1 TRBV2
CSASDQPAGYTF many NA 12 TRBJ1-2 TRBV20-1
CASSQGQFSEAFF NA NA 13 TRBJ1-1 TRBV3-1
CASSKDTYQPQHF NA NA 13 TRBJ1-5 TRBV12-3/TRBV12-4
CASSLSLVVEGGELFF many NA 16 TRBJ2-2 TRBV28
CASWEQGGFQPQHF NA NA 14 TRBJ1-5 TRBV28
CASSVTDSGNTIYF many NA 14 TRBJ1-3 TRBV9
CASSGGRRTGELFF few NA 14 TRBJ2-2 TRBV5-4
CASSLGGAEPNEQFF many NA 15 TRBJ2-1 TRBV5-1
CASSTSAAMLLETQYF many NA 16 TRBJ2-5 TRBV21-1
CATGSSYNSPLHF many NA 13 TRBJ1-6 TRBV19
CASSSGTSGILNTGELFF NA TRBD2 18 TRBJ2-2 TRBV28
CASLAGEYNEQFF few TRBD2 13 TRBJ2-1 TRBV6-1
CASSFGDRYEQYF few TRBD1 13 TRBJ2-7 TRBV7-8
CATSRDLLAVNTGELFF many TRBD2 17 TRBJ2-2 TRBV15
CASSLAPLAGPYNEQFF many TRBD2 17 TRBJ2-1 TRBV5-1